This record looks at one TCR beta chain sequence and its context. Its antigen is not known. The data stem from a study of neoadjuvant anti-PD-1 for oral cavity cancer. On the study more broadly: Non-progressing patients received a fourth nivolumab dose near day 43, then surgery on days 50-56.

The CDR3 length is 15 residues. V lost 3 bases and J lost 6; bases outside the gene matches: 5. Germline V lookup: CDR1 MDHEN, CDR2 SYDVKM. Six replicates per PBMC sample, mostly from roughly 490 ng of genomic DNA. Produced via immunoSEQ multiplex PCR; TCRdb's table is partial and in-frame only. The sample includes just over 65,000 clones, roughly 81% of them seen just once. Time point noted: after neoadjuvant nivolumab, at surgical resection. These oral cavity squamous cell carcinomas were HPV-negative and locally advanced. Study-wide results and caveats: With a few patients per group, TCR findings need larger cohorts.

This TCR derives from a person aged 35-79 years with oral cavity squamous cell carcinoma. The sample was PBMCs, taken after nivolumab (anti-PD-1) treatment. V usage is TRBV28 and J usage is TRBJ2-7, with 13 bases lining up with TRBD2. CDR3 nucleotide sequence: TGTGCCAGCAGTTTTACGGGACTAGCGGGATCCGAGCAGTACTTC. It codes for CASSFTGLAGSEQYF. The full variable domain, in which reference TRBV28 and TRBJ2-7 provide the parts outside the CDR3, is DVKVTQSSRYLVKRTGEKVFLECVQDMDHENMFWYRQDPGLGLRLIYFSYDVKMKEKGDIPEGYSVSREKKERFSLILESASTNQTSMYLCASSFTGLAGSEQYFGPGTRLTVT.